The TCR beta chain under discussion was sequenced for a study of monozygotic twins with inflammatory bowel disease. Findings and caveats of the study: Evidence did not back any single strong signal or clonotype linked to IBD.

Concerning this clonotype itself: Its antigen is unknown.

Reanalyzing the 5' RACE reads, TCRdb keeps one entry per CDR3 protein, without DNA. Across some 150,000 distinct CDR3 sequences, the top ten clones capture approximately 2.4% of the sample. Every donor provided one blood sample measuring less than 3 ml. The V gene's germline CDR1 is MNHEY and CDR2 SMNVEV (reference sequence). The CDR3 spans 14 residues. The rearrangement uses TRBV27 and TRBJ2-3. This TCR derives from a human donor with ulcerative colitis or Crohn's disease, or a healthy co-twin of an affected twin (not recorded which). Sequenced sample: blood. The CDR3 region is CASTDGPFTDTQYF.